The clone carrying this TCR beta chain was seen more than once but under ten times. Antigen unknown. This entry comes from a study of identical twins. Study observations and caveats: Beta out-of-frame twin sharing showed a weaker excess. The study based its conclusions on cross-sectional statistical analysis and did not follow the same donors.

A template switching step contributed a universal primer site, while unique molecular identifiers were present in the cDNA. TCRdb itself ran the 5' RACE reads through MiXCR, one entry per CDR3 protein. The data contain approximately 470,000 distinct CDR3 sequences, approximately 15% of them seen just once; the ten biggest clones take up roughly 0.5%. Trimming took 3 bases from V and 0 from J; bases not matched to a gene: 12. The CDR3 loop spans 18 amino acids. Per the germline V gene, CDR1 is SGHRS and CDR2 is YFSETQ. In addition, the sample was reused for a study of yellow fever vaccine responses in identical twins.

Sequencing was done on a sample of CD4+ T cells sorted from blood. The rearrangement uses TRBV5-1 and TRBJ2-7; 10 bases fit TRBD2. The receptor's source is a woman between 18 and 29 years old in good health. CDR3 loop: CASSSPGLAQPASYEQYF. The CDR3 DNA reads as TGCGCCAGCAGCTCCCCGGGACTAGCGCAACCAGCCTCCTACGAGCAGTACTTC.